A single sample gave rise to the 10 T cell receptor beta chains below, sequenced in a study of T cells expressing NK-cell markers. One entry per CDR3 protein, without DNA, is what TCRdb gives after re-calling the 5' RACE reads. This table lists about 21,000 distinct CDR3 sequences. Source material: blood T cells: a sorted CD56 or NKG2C T cell subset, CD4+ or CD8+ T cells, or bulk PBMC T cells (not recorded which). These TCRs come from a man aged 18-69 years in good health.

The J gene is TRBJ2-3, the V gene TRBV7-3; TCRdb names TRBD1, which stays unverified in the absence of DNA. The CDR3 has 17 residues. The germline V gene has CDR1 SGHTA and CDR2 FQGTGA. The CDR3 sequence: CASSARGGTSSTDTQYF.

The chain employs TRBV5-1 and TRBJ2-5. The length of the CDR3 is 12 residues. Germline V lookup: CDR1 SGHRS, CDR2 YFSETQ. This CDR3 reads CASSLVGETQYF.

The chain joins TRBV5-1 to TRBJ2-2. The CDR3 has 16 residues. CDR1 SGHRS and CDR2 YFSETQ come from the germline V gene. CDR3 in amino acids: CASSLFGSPNTGELFF.

CDR3 amino acids: CASSLAGTGVSDTQYF. This chain connects TRBV7-9 to TRBJ2-3; TCRdb names TRBD1, which stays unverified in the absence of DNA. Germline loops: CDR1 SEHNR, CDR2 FQNEAQ (reference sequence). CDR3 length: 16 residues. The whole variable domain, filled in from reference TRBV7-9 and TRBJ2-3, reads DTGVSQNPRHKITKRGQNVTFRCDPISEHNRLYWYRQTLGQGPEFLTYFQNEAQLEKSRLLSDRFSAERPKGSFSTLEIQRTEQGDSAMYLCASSLAGTGVSDTQYFGPGTRLTVL.

This chain links TRBV27 with TRBJ2-1. Per germline, CDR1 MNHEY and CDR2 SMNVEV (reference sequence). The length of the CDR3 is 13 residues. This CDR3 is CASSPIGLGEQFF.

The chain links TRBV13 to TRBJ2-1; TCRdb outputs TRBD2, but without DNA this stays unchecked. CDR3 size: 16 residues. Germline V gives CDR1 PRHDT, CDR2 FYEKMQ (reference sequence). The CDR3 protein is CASNLGSGGYYNEQFF.

The chain has TRBV7-2 and TRBJ2-7; TCRdb's assignment of TRBD1 cannot be checked, as there is no DNA. Germline lookup yields CDR1 SGHTA and CDR2 FQGNSA. The length of the CDR3 is 13 residues. CDR3 in amino acids: CASSQGTEEEQYF.

The V gene is TRBV5-5, the J gene TRBJ2-3; TCRdb indicates TRBD2, and absent DNA this call remains unverified. Looked up from germline, CDR1 is SGHKS and CDR2 is YYEKEE (reference sequence). The CDR3 consists of 17 residues. This CDR3 is CASSFLGLAGETDTQYF.

The genes are TRBV29-1 and TRBJ1-1. The germline gives CDR1 SQVTM, CDR2 ANQGSEA. CDR3 length equals 13 residues. CDR3 in amino acids: CSVFTTSNTVAFF.

The chain employs TRBV30 and TRBJ2-1; lacking DNA, the TRBD1 call made by TCRdb goes unchecked. CDR3 length: 13 residues. CDR1 GTSNPN and CDR2 SVGIG come from the germline V gene (reference sequence). CDR3 sequence: CAWSEVGTEGQFF.